This T cell receptor (beta chain) stems from a study of blood T cell repertoires in COVID-19. Trimming removed 6 bases from V and 4 bases from J; junction bases left unmatched: 10. This CDR3 comprises 16 residues. Germline CDR1 is LNHDA and CDR2 is SQIVND (reference sequence). Generated by immunoSEQ multiplex PCR, the TCRdb table keeps only in-frame clones and is missing some. Of hundreds of thousands of clones in the sample, more than 90% were seen once. Living in about two dozen US areas, the participants were between about 18 and 90 years of age. Categorization into cohorts depended on clinical history that participants reported. Two negative PCRs, clearance, or symptom resolution characterized the recovered Cohort 3 donors.

The sequencing sample was made of PBMCs or T cells enriched from blood (not recorded which). This TCR was recovered from a man between 60 and 70 years old who had recovered from COVID-19. This rearrangement joins TRBV19 to TRBJ2-5; 11 bases map to TRBD2. CDR3: CASRGTSGNSGETQYF. The DNA of the CDR3 is TGTGCCAGTAGGGGGACTAGCGGAAACAGCGGAGAGACCCAGTACTTC.